The 8 T cell receptor beta chains reported below all come from one sample, sequenced in a study of cytomegalovirus exposure and HLA in healthy donors. Here immunoSEQ multiplex PCR was the method, and the copy in TCRdb shows in-frame clones only, minus some. The sample carries about 98,000 clones, more than 75% recorded once. Material for sequencing was PBMCs. The receptors were gathered from a man between 18 and 35 years old in good health and CMV-seropositive.

This chain links TRBV19 with TRBJ2-2, with D possibly being TRBD2 (7 bases). Germline lookup yields CDR1 LNHDA and CDR2 SQIVND (reference sequence). This CDR3 contains 16 residues. With 3 bases removed from V and 6 bases from J, the gap between germline ends came to 17 bases. The CDR3 region is CASSITPLGGPGELFF. Here the CDR3 DNA reads TGTGCCAGTAGTATCACCCCGTTGGGGGGGCCCGGGGAGCTGTTTTTT. Using reference TRBV19 and TRBJ2-2 for the parts outside the CDR3, the full variable domain is DGGITQSPKYLFRKEGQNVTLSCEQNLNHDAMYWYRQDPGQGLRLIYYSQIVNDFQKGDIAEGYSVSREKKESFPLTVTSAQKNPTAFYLCASSITPLGGPGELFFGEGSRLTVL.

Regarding this clone: This sample also contains other DNA sequences that code for the same CDR3. The genes are TRBV7-3 and TRBJ2-3, with D maybe TRBD2 (7 bases). Between the trimmed V and J ends, which lost 0 bases and 3 bases, there was a span of 10 bases. The germline gives CDR1 SGHTA, CDR2 FQGTGA. CDR3 length: 15 amino acids. CDR3 protein: CASSLTGGRTDTQYF. CDR3 nucleotides: TGTGCCAGCAGCTTAACGGGGGGGCGAACAGATACGCAGTATTTT.

The rearrangement links TRBV7-2 to TRBJ2-7; maybe TRBD2 (5 bases). Per the germline V gene, CDR1 is SGHTA and CDR2 is FQGNSA. Trimming left V 2 bases short and J 2 bases short, with 19 bases between. The CDR3 is 17 residues long. The CDR3 is CASSLFPLLEGAYEQYF. CDR3 DNA sequence: TGTGCCAGCAGCTTATTCCCGTTGCTTGAGGGTGCCTACGAGCAGTACTTC.

The genes are TRBV7-9 and TRBJ2-3, with D possibly matching TRBD2 (6 bases). Germline V gene lookup returns CDR1 SEHNR and CDR2 FQNEAQ (reference sequence). This CDR3 spans 17 amino acids. Trimming left V 2 bases short and J 0 bases short, with 15 bases between. In DNA, the CDR3 is TGTGCCAGCAGCTTATTTATGGTAGCGGAAAGCACAGATACGCAGTATTTT. This codes for CASSLFMVAESTDTQYF.

The V gene is TRBV10-3, the J gene TRBJ2-7; 14 nucleotides agree with TRBD2. The V gene's germline CDR1 is ENHRY and CDR2 SYGVKD. V shed 6 bases, J shed 7 bases, and the junction held 5 bases outside the gene matches. The CDR3 covers 14 residues. The CDR3 sequence is CAIRMTSGGEEQYF. CDR3 DNA: TGTGCCATCAGGATGACTAGCGGGGGGGAAGAGCAGTACTTC.

J is TRBJ1-5 and V is TRBV21-1. TRBV21-1 is assigned pseudogene status. The CDR3 has 13 amino acids. The CDR3: CASSKTGNQPQHF. DNA of the CDR3: TGTGCCAGCAGCAAAACGGGGAATCAGCCCCAGCATTTT.

The chain is built from TRBV7-9 and TRBJ2-2, with 9 bases matching TRBD1. Germline V CDR1 and CDR2: SEHNR, FQNEAQ (reference sequence). V dropped 5 bases and J dropped 3; count of bases not matched to a gene: 7. The CDR3 contains 16 residues. The CDR3, as DNA: TGTGCCAGCAGCCCATGGGGACAGGGCTACACCGGGGAGCTGTTTTTT. Translating gives CASSPWGQGYTGELFF.

This sequence joins TRBV28 and TRBJ2-1; 9 positions agree with TRBD2. The germline gives CDR1 MDHEN, CDR2 SYDVKM. The CDR3 covers 16 residues. V lost 5 bases and J lost 4; bases outside the gene matches: 9. The CDR3 here is CASSLRGGGFYNEQFF. The CDR3, as DNA: TGTGCCAGCAGTCTCCGCGGGGGGGGGTTTTACAATGAGCAGTTCTTC.